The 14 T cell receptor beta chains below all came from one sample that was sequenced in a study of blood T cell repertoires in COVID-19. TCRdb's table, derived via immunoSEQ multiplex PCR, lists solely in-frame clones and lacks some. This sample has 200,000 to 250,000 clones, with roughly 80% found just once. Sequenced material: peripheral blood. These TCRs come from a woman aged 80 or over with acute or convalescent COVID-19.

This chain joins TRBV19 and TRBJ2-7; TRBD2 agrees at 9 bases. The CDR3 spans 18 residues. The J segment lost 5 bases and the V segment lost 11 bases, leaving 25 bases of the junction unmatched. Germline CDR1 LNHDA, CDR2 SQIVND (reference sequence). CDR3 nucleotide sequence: TGTGCCCGAAGGCCGGCCAGTATGGGTAGCGGGAGCCCCCACGAGCAGTACTTC. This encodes CARRPASMGSGSPHEQYF. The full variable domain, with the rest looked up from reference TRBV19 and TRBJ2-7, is DGGITQSPKYLFRKEGQNVTLSCEQNLNHDAMYWYRQDPGQGLRLIYYSQIVNDFQKGDIAEGYSVSREKKESFPLTVTSAQKNPTAFYLCARRPASMGSGSPHEQYFGPGTRLTVT.

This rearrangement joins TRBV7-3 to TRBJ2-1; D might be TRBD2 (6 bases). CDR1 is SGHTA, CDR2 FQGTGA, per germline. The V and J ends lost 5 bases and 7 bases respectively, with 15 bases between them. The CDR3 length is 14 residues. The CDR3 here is CASSLERVGNEQFF. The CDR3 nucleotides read TGTGCCAGCAGCCTTGAGCGGGTGGGAAATGAGCAGTTCTTC.

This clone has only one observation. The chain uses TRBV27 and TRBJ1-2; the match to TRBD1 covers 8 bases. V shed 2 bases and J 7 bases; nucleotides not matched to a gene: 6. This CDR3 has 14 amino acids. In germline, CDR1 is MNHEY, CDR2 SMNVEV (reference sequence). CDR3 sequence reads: CASSLGWTGPGYTF. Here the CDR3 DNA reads TGTGCCAGCAGTTTAGGGTGGACAGGGCCTGGCTACACCTTC.

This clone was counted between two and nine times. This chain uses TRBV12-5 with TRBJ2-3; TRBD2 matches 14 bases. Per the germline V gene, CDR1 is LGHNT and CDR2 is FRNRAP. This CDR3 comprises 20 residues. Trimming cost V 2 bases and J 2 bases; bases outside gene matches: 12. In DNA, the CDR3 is TGTGCTAGTGGTTTGCCGGGACTAGCGGGAGCACTCGGCCTCACAGATACGCAGTATTTT. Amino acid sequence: CASGLPGLAGALGLTDTQYF.

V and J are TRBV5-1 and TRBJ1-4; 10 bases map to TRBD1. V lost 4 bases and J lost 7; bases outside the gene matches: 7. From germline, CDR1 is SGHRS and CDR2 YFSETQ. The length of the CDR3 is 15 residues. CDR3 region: CASSPDRGLGEKLFF. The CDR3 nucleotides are TGCGCCAGCAGCCCCGACAGGGGGCTTGGTGAAAAACTGTTTTTT.

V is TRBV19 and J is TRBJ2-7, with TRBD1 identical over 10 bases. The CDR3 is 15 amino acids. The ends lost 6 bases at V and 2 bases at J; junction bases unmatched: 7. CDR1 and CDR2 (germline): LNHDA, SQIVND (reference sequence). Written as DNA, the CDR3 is TGTGCCAGTAGCCCGATAGGGACAGGGGCCTACGAGCAGTACTTC. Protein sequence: CASSPIGTGAYEQYF. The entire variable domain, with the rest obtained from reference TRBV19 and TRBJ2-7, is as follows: DGGITQSPKYLFRKEGQNVTLSCEQNLNHDAMYWYRQDPGQGLRLIYYSQIVNDFQKGDIAEGYSVSREKKESFPLTVTSAQKNPTAFYLCASSPIGTGAYEQYFGPGTRLTVT.

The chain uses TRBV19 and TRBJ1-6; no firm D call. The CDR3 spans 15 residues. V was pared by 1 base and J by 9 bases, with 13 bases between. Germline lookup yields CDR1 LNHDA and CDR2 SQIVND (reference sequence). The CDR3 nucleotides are TGTGCCAGTAGTATAGTGGCGGCTTCGATTTCACCCCTCCACTTT. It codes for CASSIVAASISPLHF.

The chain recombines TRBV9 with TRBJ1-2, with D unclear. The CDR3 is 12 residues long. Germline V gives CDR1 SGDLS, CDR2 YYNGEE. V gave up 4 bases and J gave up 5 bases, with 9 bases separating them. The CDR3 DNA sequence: TGTGCCAGCAGCCACGGGGAGTATGGCTACACCTTC. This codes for CASSHGEYGYTF.

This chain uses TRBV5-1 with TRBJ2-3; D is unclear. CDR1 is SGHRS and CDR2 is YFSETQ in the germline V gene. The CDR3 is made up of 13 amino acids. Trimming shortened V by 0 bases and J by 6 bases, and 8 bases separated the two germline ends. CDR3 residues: CASSLALVDTQYF. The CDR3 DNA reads TGCGCCAGCAGCTTGGCCTTAGTTGATACGCAGTATTTT.

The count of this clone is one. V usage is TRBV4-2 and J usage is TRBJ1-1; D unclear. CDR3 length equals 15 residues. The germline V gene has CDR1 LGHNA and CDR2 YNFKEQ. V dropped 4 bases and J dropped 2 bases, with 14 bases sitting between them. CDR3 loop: CASSPNTAPNTEAFF. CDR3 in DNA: TGTGCCAGCAGCCCAAACACAGCCCCTAACACTGAAGCTTTCTTT.

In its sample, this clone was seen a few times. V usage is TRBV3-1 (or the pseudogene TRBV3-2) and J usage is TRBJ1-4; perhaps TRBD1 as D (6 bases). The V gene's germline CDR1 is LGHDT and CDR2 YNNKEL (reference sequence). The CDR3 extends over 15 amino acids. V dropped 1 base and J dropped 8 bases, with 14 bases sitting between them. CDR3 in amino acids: CASSQGAGAGEKLFF. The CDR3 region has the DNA TGTGCCAGCAGCCAAGGTGCGGGGGCAGGAGAAAAACTGTTTTTT.

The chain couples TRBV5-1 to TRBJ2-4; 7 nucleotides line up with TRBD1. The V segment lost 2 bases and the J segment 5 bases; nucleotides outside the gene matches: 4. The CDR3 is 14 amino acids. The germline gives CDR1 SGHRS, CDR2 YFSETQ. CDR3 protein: CASSLAGTENIQYF. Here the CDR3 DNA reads TGCGCCAGCAGCTTAGCCGGGACAGAAAACATTCAGTACTTC.

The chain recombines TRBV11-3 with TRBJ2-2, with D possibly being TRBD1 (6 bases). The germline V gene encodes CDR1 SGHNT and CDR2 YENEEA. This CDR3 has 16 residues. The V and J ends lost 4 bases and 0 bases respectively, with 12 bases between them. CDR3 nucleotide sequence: TGTGCCAGCAGCTCAGGGGACAACCCGAACACCGGGGAGCTGTTTTTT. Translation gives CASSSGDNPNTGELFF.

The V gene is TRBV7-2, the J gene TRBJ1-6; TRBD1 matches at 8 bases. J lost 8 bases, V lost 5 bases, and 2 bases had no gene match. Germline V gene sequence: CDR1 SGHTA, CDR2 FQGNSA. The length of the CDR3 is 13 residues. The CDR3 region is CASSQQGDSPLHF. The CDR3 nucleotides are TGTGCCAGCAGCCAACAGGGGGATTCACCCCTCCACTTT. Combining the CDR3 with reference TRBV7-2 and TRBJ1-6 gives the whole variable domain GAGVSQSPSNKVTEKGKDVELRCDPISGHTALYWYRQSLGQGLEFLIYFQGNSAPDKSGLPSDRFSAERTGGSVSTLTIQRTQQEDSAVYLCASSQQGDSPLHFGNGTRLTVT.